This T cell receptor (beta chain) was recorded in a study of shared clonotypes between healthy human individuals. In its sample, this clone was seen once. This specimen includes other DNA sequences encoding the same CDR3. Generated by immunoSEQ multiplex PCR, the TCRdb table keeps only in-frame clones and is missing some. Among about 2 million clones listed, about 95% were seen once. Sequences were obtained from naive CD4+ T cells sorted from blood. Subset specified: CD45RA+ positively selected. This clonotype originated in a man aged 18 to 29 in good health.

CDR3 sequence reads: CASRSGSTDTQYF. The DNA of the CDR3 is TGTGCCAGCAGGTCAGGATCCACAGATACGCAGTATTTT. The chain joins TRBV2 to TRBJ2-3; D is undetermined. Germline V CDR1 and CDR2: SNHLY, FYNNEI. V was clipped by 6 bases and J by 2 bases, with 9 bases between them. The length of the CDR3 is 13 residues.